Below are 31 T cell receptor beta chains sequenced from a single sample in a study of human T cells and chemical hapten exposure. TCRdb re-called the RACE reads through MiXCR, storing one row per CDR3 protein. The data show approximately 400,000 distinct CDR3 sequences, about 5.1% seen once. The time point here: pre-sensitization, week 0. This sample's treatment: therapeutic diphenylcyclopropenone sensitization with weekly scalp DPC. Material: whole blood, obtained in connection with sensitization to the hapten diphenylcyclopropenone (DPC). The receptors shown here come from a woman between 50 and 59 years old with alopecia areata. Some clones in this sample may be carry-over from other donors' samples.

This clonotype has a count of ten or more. CDR3 in DNA: TGTTCGTCACTAGCGGGAGGCGAGCAGTACTTC. This encodes CSSLAGGEQYF. V is TRBV2 and J is TRBJ2-7, with 12 nucleotides matching TRBD2. CDR3 length: 11 amino acids. Germline CDR1 and CDR2: SNHLY and FYNNEI.

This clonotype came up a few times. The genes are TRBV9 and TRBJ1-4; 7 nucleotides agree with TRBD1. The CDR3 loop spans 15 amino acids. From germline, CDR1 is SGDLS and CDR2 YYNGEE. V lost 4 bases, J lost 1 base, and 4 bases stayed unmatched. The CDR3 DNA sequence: TGTGCCAGCAGCTCCCACAGGGGAACTAATGAAAAACTGTTTTTT. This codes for CASSSHRGTNEKLFF.

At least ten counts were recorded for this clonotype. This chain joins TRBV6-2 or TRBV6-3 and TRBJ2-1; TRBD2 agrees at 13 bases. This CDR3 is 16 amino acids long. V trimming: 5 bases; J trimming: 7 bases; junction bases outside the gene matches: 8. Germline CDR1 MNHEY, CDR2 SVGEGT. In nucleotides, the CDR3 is TGTGCCAGCAGTCCAAGGACTAGCGGGAGAGTAAATGAGCAGTTCTTC. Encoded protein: CASSPRTSGRVNEQFF.

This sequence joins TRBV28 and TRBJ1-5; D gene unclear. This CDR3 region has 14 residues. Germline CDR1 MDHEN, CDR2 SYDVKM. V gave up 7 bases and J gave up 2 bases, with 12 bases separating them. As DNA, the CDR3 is TGTGCCAGCATTTCCATTAGGGGCAATCAGCCCCAGCATTTT. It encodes CASISIRGNQPQHF.

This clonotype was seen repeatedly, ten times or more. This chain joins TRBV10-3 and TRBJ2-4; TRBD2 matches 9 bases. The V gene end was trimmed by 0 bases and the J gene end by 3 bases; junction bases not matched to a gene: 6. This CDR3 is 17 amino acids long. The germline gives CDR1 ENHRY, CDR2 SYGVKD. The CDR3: CAISESLLAGVKNIQYF. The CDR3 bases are TGTGCCATCAGTGAGTCTTTGTTAGCGGGAGTCAAAAACATTCAGTACTTC.

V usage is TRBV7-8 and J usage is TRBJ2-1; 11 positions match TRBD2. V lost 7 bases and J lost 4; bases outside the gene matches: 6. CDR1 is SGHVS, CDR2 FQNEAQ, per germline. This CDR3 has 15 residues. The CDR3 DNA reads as TGTGCCAGCATCGTTACTAGCGGGGGTTACAATGAGCAGTTCTTC. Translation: CASIVTSGGYNEQFF.

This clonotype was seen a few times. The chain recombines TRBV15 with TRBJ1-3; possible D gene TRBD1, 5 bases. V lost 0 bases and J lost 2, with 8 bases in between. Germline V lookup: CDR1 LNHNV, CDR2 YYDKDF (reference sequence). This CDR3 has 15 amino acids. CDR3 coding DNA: TGTGCCACCAGCAGAGATCTGGGGCCTGGAAACACCATATATTTT. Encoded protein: CATSRDLGPGNTIYF.

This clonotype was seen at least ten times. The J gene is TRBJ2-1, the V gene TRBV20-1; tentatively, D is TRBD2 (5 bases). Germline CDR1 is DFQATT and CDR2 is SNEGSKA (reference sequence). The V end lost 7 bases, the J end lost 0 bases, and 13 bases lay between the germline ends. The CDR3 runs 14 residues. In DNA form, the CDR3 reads TGCAGTGTTAGGACTTCCAGCTCCTACAATGAGCAGTTCTTC. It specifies CSVRTSSSYNEQFF.

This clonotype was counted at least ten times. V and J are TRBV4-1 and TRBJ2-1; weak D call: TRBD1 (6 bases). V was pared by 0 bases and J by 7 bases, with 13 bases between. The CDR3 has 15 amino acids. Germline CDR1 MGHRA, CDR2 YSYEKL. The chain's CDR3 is CASSQDRNRANEQFF. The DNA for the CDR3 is TGCGCCAGCAGCCAAGATCGTAACAGGGCAAATGAGCAGTTCTTC.

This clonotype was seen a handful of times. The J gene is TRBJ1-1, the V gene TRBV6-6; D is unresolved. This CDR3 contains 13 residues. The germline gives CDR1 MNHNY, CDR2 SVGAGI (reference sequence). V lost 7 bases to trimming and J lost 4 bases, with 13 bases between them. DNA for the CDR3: TGTGCCAGCATTTTTCCGGAGGGCACTGAAGCTTTCTTT. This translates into CASIFPEGTEAFF.

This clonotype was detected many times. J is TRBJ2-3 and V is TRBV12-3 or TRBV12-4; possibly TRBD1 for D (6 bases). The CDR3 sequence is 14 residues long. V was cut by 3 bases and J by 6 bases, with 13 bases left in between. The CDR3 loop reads CASSFGTLPDTQYF. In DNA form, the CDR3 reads TGTGCCAGCAGTTTTGGGACACTGCCGGATACGCAGTATTTT.

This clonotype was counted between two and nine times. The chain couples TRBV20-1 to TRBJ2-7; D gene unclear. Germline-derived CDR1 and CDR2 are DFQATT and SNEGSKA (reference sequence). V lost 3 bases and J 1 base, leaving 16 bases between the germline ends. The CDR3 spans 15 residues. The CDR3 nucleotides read TGCAGTGCTAGTAAAGAGACATCACCGTCCTACGAGCAGTACTTC. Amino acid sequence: CSASKETSPSYEQYF.

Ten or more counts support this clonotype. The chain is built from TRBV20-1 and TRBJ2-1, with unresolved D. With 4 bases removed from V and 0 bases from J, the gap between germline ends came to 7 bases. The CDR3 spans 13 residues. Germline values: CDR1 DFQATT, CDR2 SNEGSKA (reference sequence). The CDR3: CSANQPSYNEQFF. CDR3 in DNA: TGCAGTGCTAACCAACCCTCCTACAATGAGCAGTTCTTC.

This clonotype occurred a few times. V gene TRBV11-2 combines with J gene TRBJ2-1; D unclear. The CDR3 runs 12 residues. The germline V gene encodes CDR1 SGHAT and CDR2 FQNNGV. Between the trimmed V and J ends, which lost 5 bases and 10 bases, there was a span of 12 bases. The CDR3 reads CASSPLIVEQFF. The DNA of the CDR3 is TGTGCCAGCAGCCCGCTGATCGTAGAGCAGTTCTTC.

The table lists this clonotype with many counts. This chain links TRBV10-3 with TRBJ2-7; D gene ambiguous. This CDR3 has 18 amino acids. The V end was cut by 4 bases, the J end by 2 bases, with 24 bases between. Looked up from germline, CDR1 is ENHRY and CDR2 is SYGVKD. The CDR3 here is CAISGSASKMRKTYEQYF. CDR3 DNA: TGTGCCATCAGTGGGAGCGCTTCCAAGATGCGTAAAACCTACGAGCAGTACTTC.

The DNA of the CDR3 is TGTGCCAGCAGCTTGCAGGCTTACACTGAAGCTTTCTTT. Protein product: CASSLQAYTEAFF. The chain is built from TRBV7-2 and TRBJ1-1; D is unresolved. Trimming stripped 3 bases from V and 3 bases from J, with 8 bases between. Germline V CDR1 and CDR2: SGHTA, FQGNSA. This CDR3 has 13 residues.

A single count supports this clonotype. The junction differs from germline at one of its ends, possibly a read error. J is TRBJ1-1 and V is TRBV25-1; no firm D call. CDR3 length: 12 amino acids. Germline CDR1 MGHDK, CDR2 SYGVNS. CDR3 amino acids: CASRDGRTDAFF. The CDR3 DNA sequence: TGTGCCAGCAGAGATGGTAGGACTGACGCTTTCTTT.

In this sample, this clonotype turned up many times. The chain's CDR3 is CASKRTGDVFGTGELFF. CDR3 nucleotide sequence: TGCGCCAGCAAGCGAACAGGGGATGTGTTTGGGACCGGGGAGCTGTTTTTT. The chain has TRBV5-1 and TRBJ2-2, with 7 bases aligning to TRBD1. The CDR3 spans 17 residues. The germline CDR1 and CDR2 sequences are SGHRS and YFSETQ. V trimming: 6 bases; J trimming: 5 bases; junction bases outside the gene matches: 16.

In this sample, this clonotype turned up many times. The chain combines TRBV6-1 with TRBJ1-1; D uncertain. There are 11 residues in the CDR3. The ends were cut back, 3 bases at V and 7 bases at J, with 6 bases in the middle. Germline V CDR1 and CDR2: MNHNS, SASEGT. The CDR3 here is CASSDRFEAFF. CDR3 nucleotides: TGTGCCAGCAGTGATAGGTTTGAAGCTTTCTTT.

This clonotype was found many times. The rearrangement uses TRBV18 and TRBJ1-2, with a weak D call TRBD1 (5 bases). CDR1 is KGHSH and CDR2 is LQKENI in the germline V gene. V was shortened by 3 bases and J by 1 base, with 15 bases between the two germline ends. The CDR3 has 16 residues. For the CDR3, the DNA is TGTGCCAGCTCACCCACCACAGGAACCCGTAACTATGGCTACACCTTC. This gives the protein CASSPTTGTRNYGYTF.

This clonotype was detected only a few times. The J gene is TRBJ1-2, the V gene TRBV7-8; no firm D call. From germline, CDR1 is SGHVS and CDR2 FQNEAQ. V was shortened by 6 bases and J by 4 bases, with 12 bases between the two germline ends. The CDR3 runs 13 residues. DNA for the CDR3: TGTGCCAGCAGTGGGTCGGGCGGCTATGGCTACACCTTC. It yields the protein CASSGSGGYGYTF.

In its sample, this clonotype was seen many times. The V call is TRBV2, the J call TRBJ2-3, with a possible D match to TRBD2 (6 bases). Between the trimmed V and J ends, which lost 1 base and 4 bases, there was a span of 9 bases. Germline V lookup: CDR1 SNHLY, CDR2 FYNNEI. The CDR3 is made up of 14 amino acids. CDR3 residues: CASSEGDSSDTQYF. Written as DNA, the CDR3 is TGTGCCAGCAGTGAAGGGGACTCATCAGATACGCAGTATTTT.

CDR3 sequence (DNA): TGTGCCAGCACCTCTGGGGCCTCCTTCTACAATGAGCAGTTCTTC. It encodes CASTSGASFYNEQFF. J is TRBJ2-1 and V is TRBV6-5, with D possibly TRBD1 on 5 matching bases. Germline CDR1 and CDR2: MNHEY and SVGAGI. Between the trimmed V and J ends, which lost 7 bases and 3 bases, there was a span of 16 bases. The CDR3 runs to 15 residues.

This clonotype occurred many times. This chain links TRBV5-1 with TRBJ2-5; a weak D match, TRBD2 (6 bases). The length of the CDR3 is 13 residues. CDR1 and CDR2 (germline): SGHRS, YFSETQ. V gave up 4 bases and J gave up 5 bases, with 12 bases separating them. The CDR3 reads CASSGGTGETQYF. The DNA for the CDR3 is TGCGCCAGCAGCGGGGGGACCGGTGAGACCCAGTACTTC.

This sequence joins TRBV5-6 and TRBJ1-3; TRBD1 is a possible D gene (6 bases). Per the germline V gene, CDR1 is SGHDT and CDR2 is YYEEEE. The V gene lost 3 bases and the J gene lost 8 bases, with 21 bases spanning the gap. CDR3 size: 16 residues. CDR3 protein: CASSSRGHNARDTIYF. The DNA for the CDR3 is TGTGCCAGCAGCTCGCGGGGGCATAACGCGAGGGACACCATATATTTT. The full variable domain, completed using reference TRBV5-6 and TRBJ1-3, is DAGVTQSPTHLIKTRGQQVTLRCSPKSGHDTVSWYQQALGQGPQFIFQYYEEEERQRGNFPDRFSGHQFPNYSSELNVNALLLGDSALYLCASSSRGHNARDTIYFGEGSWLTVV.

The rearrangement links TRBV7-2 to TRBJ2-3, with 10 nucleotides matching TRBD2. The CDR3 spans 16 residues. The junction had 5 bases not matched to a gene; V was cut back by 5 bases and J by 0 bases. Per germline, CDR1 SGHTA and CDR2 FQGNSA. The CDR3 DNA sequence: TGTGCCAGCAGCACTCTGACTAGCGGGAGCACAGATACGCAGTATTTT. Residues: CASSTLTSGSTDTQYF. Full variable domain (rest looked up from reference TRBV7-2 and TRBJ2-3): GAGVSQSPSNKVTEKGKDVELRCDPISGHTALYWYRQSLGQGLEFLIYFQGNSAPDKSGLPSDRFSAERTGGSVSTLTIQRTQQEDSAVYLCASSTLTSGSTDTQYFGPGTRLTVL.

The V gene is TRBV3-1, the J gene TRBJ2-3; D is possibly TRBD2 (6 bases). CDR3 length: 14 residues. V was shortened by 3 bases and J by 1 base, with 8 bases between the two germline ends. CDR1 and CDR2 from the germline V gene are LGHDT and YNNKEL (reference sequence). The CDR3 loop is CASSHGTGTDTQYF. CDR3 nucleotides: TGTGCCAGCAGCCACGGGACTGGCACAGATACGCAGTATTTT.

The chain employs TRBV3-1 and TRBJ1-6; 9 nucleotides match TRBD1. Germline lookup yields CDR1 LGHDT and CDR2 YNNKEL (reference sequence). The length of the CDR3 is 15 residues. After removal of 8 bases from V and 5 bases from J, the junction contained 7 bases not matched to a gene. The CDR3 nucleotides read TGTGCCAGCTCACAGGGACAGGGCAATAATTCACCCCTCCACTTT. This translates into CASSQGQGNNSPLHF.

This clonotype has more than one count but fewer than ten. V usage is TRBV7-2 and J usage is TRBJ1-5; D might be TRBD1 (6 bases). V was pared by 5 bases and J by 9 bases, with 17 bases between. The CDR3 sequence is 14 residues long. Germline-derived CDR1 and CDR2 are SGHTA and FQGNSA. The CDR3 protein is CASSRVSGASPQHF. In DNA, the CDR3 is TGTGCCAGCAGCCGGGTTTCGGGGGCCTCGCCCCAGCATTTT. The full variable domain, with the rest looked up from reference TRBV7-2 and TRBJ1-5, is GAGVSQSPSNKVTEKGKDVELRCDPISGHTALYWYRQSLGQGLEFLIYFQGNSAPDKSGLPSDRFSAERTGGSVSTLTIQRTQQEDSAVYLCASSRVSGASPQHFGDGTRLSIL.

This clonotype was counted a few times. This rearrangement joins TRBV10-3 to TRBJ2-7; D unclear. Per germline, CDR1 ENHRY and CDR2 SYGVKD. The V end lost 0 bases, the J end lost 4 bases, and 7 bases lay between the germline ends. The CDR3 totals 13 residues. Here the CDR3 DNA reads TGTGCCATCAGTGAGTCGAAGGGTTACGAGCAGTACTTC. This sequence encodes CAISESKGYEQYF.

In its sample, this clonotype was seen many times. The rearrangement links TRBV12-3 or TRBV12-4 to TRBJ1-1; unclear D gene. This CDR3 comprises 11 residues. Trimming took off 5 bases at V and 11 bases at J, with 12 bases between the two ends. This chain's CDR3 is CASSPGGGAFF. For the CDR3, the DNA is TGTGCCAGCAGTCCCGGTGGTGGGGCTTTCTTT.